The 10 T cell receptor beta chains in this list originate from one sample, sequenced in a study of blood T cell repertoires in COVID-19. The data were produced by immunoSEQ multiplex PCR, yet TCRdb's version contains in-frame clones alone and is incomplete. The profile shows roughly 62,000 clones, 65% to 85% of them singletons. Input material: peripheral blood. The receptors come from an elderly man with COVID-19, enrolled during active disease.

The J gene is TRBJ1-2, the V gene TRBV7-2; possible D gene TRBD1, 6 bases. The CDR3 has 14 amino acids. The V gene lost 5 bases and the J gene lost 3 bases, with 13 bases spanning the gap. Looked up from germline, CDR1 is SGHTA and CDR2 is FQGNSA. The CDR3 region is CASSPGQFDYGYTF. CDR3 nucleotide sequence: TGTGCCAGCAGCCCAGGACAGTTTGACTATGGCTACACCTTC.

The chain combines TRBV5-4 with TRBJ1-2, with D possibly matching TRBD1 (5 bases). The V gene lost 3 bases and the J gene lost 4 bases, with 19 bases spanning the gap. This CDR3 contains 16 residues. Germline V gives CDR1 SGHNT, CDR2 YYREEE (reference sequence). The DNA of the CDR3 is TGTGCCAGCAGCTCCGGGGCCGGAGGGTCTTCCTATGGCTACACCTTC. Its translation is CASSSGAGGSSYGYTF.

This clone was seen a handful of times. CDR3 nucleotide sequence: TGTGCCAGCACCCCGGGACTAGCGGGAGCCTCCAGCCGCTTCTCCTACAATGAGCAGTTCTTC. Its protein is CASTPGLAGASSRFSYNEQFF. The chain uses TRBV6-2 or TRBV6-3 and TRBJ2-1, with TRBD2 matching 14 bases. The J segment lost 0 bases and the V segment lost 7 bases, leaving 17 bases of the junction unmatched. The CDR3 has 21 amino acids. Germline CDR1 reads MNHEY; CDR2 reads SVGEGT.

This clone was seen just once. This rearrangement joins TRBV7-6 to TRBJ1-6; D ambiguous. CDR1 SGHVS and CDR2 FNYEAQ come from the germline V gene. There are 15 residues in the CDR3. V shed 5 bases and J shed 9 bases, with 17 bases lying between them. In DNA, the CDR3 is TGTGCCAGCAGCGCTACCGGGGAGCGCGGTTCACCCCTCCACTTT. Amino acid sequence: CASSATGERGSPLHF.

This chain joins TRBV6-5 and TRBJ1-3; TRBD1 matches 10 bases. This CDR3 has 16 amino acids. The V and J ends lost 2 bases and 4 bases, in that order; junction bases with no gene match: 5. Germline assignment: CDR1 MNHEY and CDR2 SVGAGI. The CDR3 sequence is CASSYKTGGSGNTIYF. The CDR3 region has the DNA TGTGCCAGCAGTTACAAGACAGGGGGCTCAGGAAACACCATATATTTT.

A single count supports this clone. The genes are TRBV3-1 (or the pseudogene TRBV3-2) and TRBJ1-3; D may be TRBD1 (6 bases). The V end lost 0 bases, the J end lost 0 bases, and 12 bases lay between the germline ends. This CDR3 region has 17 residues. Germline V gene sequence: CDR1 LGHDT, CDR2 YNNKEL (reference sequence). CDR3 sequence reads: CASSQDGGGYSGNTIYF. The CDR3, as DNA: TGTGCCAGCAGCCAAGATGGGGGCGGTTACTCTGGAAACACCATATATTTT.

This chain connects TRBV5-1 to TRBJ2-7; no clear D gene. CDR1 is SGHRS and CDR2 is YFSETQ in the germline V gene. The CDR3 covers 14 residues. V was shortened by 2 bases and J by 2 bases, with 11 bases between the two germline ends. The CDR3 DNA sequence: TGCGCCAGCAGCTTTTTGGGCAGCACCTACGAGCAGTACTTC. Its protein is CASSFLGSTYEQYF.

CDR3 sequence (DNA): TGTGCCAGCAGCCTCGGGACACCGAACACTGAAGCTTTCTTT. Amino acids: CASSLGTPNTEAFF. The V call is TRBV16, the J call TRBJ1-1; D possibly corresponds to TRBD1 (6 bases). Trimming took off 4 bases at V and 1 base at J, with 10 bases between the two ends. Per germline, CDR1 KGHSY and CDR2 FQNENV. This CDR3 has 14 residues.

V usage is TRBV6-5 and J usage is TRBJ1-4; the D gene is possibly TRBD1 (5 bases). Germline V lookup: CDR1 MNHEY, CDR2 SVGAGI. V was cut by 4 bases and J by 5 bases, with 17 bases left in between. The CDR3 is 16 residues long. The CDR3 nucleotides are TGTGCCAGCAGTTTATCCTGGGACGGAGGGAATGAAAAACTGTTTTTT. It codes for CASSLSWDGGNEKLFF.

This clone was recorded once. This chain uses TRBV28 with TRBJ1-5; 7 nucleotides agree with TRBD1. V shed 5 bases, J shed 6 bases, and the junction held 10 bases outside the gene matches. This CDR3 comprises 15 residues. Germline V gene data show CDR1 as MDHEN and CDR2 as SYDVKM. Here the CDR3 DNA reads TGTGCCAGCAGTCCCGATTCACAGGGGTCTCAGCCCCAGCATTTT. Amino acid sequence: CASSPDSQGSQPQHF.